The T cell receptor beta chain under discussion was sequenced for a study of shared clonotypes between healthy human individuals. As concerns this clone: Its antigen is currently unknown.

Germline V CDR1 and CDR2: SGHTA, FQGNSA. The germline V and J ends were trimmed by 5 bases and 10 bases, with 9 bases remaining between them. CDR3 length: 11 residues. Each sample came from a Caucasian adult donor living in Nashville, Tennessee. Whole-study findings and limits: Roughly 4.6% of naive CD4 clonotypes were common to a handful of donors.

Authors' processing steps: Quality scores were absent from the junction-only immunoSEQ sequences, so filtering differed. This table comes from immunoSEQ multiplex PCR, and its TCRdb copy is limited to in-frame clones, with some not included. The V and J calls and clone size were taken over from that table, and D and trimming were inferred from the DNA. The table has about 710,000 clones, just under 75% seen once. The TCR comes from a woman between 25 and 40 years old in good health. The chain couples TRBV7-2 to TRBJ2-1, with D unresolved. The sequencing sample was made of memory CD4+ T cells sorted from blood. Subset here: CD45RA-negative fraction. The CDR3 DNA follows: TGTGCCAGCAGCCCCGGGCGGGAGCAGTTCTTC. Amino acids: CASSPGREQFF.